Given below is one T cell receptor (beta chain) in context. What it recognizes is unknown. TCRdb's copy holds only in-frame clones and misses some; the assay was immunoSEQ multiplex PCR. The table shows 780,000 or so clones, with about two thirds occurring only once. This record belongs to a study of shared clonotypes between healthy human individuals. Findings and limits, study-wide: Shared across a few donors were around 5% of the naive CD4 clonotypes. Generation probabilities of non-shared clonotypes were lower (relative to those shared by all four donors).

A CD45RA+ naive subset and a CD45RA-negative memory subset were split from CD4+ cells. This clonotype was obtained from a woman aged 25 to 39 in good health. Input material: memory CD4+ T cells sorted from blood. Subset specified: CD45RA-negative fraction.

DNA of the CDR3: TGTGCCAGCAGCTACGGGCGCAATCAGCCCCAGCATTTT. Translated: CASSYGRNQPQHF. The gene calls are TRBV7-3 and TRBJ1-5; no firm D call. This CDR3 region has 13 residues. Trimming removed 4 bases from V and 2 bases from J, with 6 bases in between. Per germline, CDR1 SGHTA and CDR2 FQGTGA. Supplemented by reference TRBV7-3 and TRBJ1-5, the full variable domain reads GAGVSQTPSNKVTEKGKYVELRCDPISGHTALYWYRQSLGQGPEFLIYFQGTGAADDSGLPNDRFFAVRPEGSVSTLKIQRTERGDSAVYLCASSYGRNQPQHFGDGTRLSIL.